The source of this T cell receptor (beta chain) is a study of cytomegalovirus exposure and HLA in healthy donors. A multiplex PCR was run with 60 Vbeta primers and 13 Jbeta primers. Method: immunoSEQ multiplex PCR; TCRdb's copy keeps in-frame clones and lacks some. The sample holds nearly 110,000 clones, 76% seen once. CDR3 length equals 13 residues. In germline, CDR1 is MNHNS, CDR2 SASEGT. V lost 2 bases and J 5 bases, leaving 6 bases between the germline ends. The chain uses TRBV6-1 and TRBJ2-2, with a weak D call TRBD1 (5 bases). This TCR came from a man between 18 and 35 years old in good health and CMV-seronegative. The sample comprised PBMCs. The DNA of the CDR3 is TGTGCCAGCAGTGAACAGGGTACCGGGGAGCTGTTTTTT. This sequence encodes CASSEQGTGELFF.